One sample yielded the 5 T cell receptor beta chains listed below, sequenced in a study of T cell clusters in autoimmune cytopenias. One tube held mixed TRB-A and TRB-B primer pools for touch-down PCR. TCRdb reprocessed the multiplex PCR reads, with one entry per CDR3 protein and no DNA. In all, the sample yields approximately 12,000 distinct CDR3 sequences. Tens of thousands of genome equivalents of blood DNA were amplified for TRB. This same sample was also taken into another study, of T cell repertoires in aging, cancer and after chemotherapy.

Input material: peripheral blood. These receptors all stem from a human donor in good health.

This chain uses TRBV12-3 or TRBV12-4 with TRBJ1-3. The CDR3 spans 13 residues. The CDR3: CASTWTTGNTIYF.

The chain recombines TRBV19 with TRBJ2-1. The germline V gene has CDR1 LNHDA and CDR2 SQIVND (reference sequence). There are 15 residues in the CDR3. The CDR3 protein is CASSIGDQDYNEQFF.

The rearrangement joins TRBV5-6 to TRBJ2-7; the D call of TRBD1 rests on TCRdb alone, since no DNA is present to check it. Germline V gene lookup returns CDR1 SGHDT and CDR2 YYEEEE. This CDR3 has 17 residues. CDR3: CASSLTGTGLRSYEQYF.

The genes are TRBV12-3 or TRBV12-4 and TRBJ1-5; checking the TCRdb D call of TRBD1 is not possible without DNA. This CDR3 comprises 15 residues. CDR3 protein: CASSSGTGGGQPQHF.

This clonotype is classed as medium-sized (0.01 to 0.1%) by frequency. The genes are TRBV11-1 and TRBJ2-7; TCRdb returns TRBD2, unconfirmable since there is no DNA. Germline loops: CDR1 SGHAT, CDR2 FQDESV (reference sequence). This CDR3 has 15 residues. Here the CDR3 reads CASSRGLAGDYEQYF.